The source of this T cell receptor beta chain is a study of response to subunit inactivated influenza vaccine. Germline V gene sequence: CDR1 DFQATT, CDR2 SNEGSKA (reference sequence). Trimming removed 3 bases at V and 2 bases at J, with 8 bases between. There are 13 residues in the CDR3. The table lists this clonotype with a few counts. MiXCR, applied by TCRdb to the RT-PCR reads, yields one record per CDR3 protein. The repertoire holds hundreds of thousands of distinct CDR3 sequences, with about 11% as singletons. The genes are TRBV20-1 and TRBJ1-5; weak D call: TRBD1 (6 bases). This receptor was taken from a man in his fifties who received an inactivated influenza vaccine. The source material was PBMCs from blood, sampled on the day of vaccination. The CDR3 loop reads CSARDSGNQPQHF. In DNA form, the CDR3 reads TGCAGTGCTAGGGACAGCGGCAATCAGCCCCAGCATTTT.